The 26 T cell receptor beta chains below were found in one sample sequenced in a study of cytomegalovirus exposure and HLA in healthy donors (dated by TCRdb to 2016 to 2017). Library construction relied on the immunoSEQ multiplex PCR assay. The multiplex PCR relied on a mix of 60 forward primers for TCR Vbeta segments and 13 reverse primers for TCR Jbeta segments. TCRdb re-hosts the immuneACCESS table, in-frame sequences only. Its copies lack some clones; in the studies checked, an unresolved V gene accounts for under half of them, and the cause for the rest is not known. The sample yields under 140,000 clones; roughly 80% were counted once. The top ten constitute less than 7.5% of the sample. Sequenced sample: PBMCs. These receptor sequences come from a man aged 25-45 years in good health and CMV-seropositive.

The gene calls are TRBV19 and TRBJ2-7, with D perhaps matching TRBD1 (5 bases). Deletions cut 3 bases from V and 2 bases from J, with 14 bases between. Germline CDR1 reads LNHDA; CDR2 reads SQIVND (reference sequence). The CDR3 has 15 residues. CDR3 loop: CASSIAQGMTYEQYF. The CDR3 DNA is TGTGCCAGTAGTATCGCCCAGGGAATGACCTACGAGCAGTACTTC.

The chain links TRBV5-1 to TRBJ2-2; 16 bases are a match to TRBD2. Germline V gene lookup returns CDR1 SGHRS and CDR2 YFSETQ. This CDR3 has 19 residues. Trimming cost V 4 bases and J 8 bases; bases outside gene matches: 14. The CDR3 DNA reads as TGCGCCAGCAGCAGAAGAGCCGGGACTAGCGGGGGGGGCAGAGGGGAGCTGTTTTTT. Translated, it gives CASSRRAGTSGGGRGELFF.

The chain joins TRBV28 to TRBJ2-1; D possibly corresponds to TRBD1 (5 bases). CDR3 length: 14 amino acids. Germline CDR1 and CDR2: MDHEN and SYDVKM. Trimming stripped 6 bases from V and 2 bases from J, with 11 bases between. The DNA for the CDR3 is TGTGCCAGCAGAGACAGTAGGACCTACAATGAGCAGTTCTTC. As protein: CASRDSRTYNEQFF.

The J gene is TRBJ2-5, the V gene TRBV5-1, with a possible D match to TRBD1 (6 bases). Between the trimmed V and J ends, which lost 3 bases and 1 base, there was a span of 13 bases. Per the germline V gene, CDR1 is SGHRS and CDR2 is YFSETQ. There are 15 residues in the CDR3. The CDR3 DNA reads TGCGCCAGCAGCTCGAATACAGGGCCCCAAGAGACCCAGTACTTC. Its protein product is CASSSNTGPQETQYF.

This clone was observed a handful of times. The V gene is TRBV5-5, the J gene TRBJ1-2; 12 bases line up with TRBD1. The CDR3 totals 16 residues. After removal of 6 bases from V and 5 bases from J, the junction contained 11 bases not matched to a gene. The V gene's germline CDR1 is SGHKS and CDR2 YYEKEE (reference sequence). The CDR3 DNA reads TGTGCCAGCACCATGAGGGGGACAGGGGGCAAATATGGCTACACCTTC. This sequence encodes CASTMRGTGGKYGYTF.

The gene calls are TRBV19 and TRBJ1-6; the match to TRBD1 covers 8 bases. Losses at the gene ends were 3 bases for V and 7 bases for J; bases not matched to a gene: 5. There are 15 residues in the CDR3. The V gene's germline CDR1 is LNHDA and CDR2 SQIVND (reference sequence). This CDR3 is CASSMGTGDNSPLHF. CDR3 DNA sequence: TGTGCCAGTAGTATGGGGACAGGAGACAATTCACCCCTCCACTTT.

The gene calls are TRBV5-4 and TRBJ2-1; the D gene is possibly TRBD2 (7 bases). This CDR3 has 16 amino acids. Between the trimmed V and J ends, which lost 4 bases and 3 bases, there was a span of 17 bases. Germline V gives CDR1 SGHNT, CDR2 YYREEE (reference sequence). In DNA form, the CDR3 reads TGTGCCAGCAGCGAATGGGGGGGGGCTAACTACAATGAGCAGTTCTTC. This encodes CASSEWGGANYNEQFF.

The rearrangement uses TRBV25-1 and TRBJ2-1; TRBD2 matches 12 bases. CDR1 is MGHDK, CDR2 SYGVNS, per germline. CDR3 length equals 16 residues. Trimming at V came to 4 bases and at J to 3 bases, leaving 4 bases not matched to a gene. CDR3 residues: CASSGTSGEIYNEQFF. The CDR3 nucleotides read TGTGCCAGCAGTGGGACTAGCGGGGAGATCTACAATGAGCAGTTCTTC.

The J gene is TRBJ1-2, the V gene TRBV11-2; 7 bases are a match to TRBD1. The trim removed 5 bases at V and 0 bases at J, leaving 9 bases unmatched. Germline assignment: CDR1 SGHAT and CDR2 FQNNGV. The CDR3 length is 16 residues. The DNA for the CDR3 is TGTGCCAGCAGCCGTAGGCCCAGGGGGTCTAACTATGGCTACACCTTC. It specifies CASSRRPRGSNYGYTF.

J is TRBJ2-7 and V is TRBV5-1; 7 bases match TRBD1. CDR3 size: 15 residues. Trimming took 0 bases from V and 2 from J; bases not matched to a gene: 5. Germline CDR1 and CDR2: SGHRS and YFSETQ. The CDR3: CASSLAGTAAYEQYF. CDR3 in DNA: TGCGCCAGCAGCTTGGCCGGGACAGCTGCCTACGAGCAGTACTTC.

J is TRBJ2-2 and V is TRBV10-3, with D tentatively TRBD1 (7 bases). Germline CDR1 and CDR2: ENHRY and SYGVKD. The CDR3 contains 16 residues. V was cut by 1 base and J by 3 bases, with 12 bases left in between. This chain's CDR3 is CAISEFRGVDTGELFF. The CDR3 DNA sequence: TGTGCCATCAGTGAGTTCAGGGGGGTTGACACCGGGGAGCTGTTTTTT.

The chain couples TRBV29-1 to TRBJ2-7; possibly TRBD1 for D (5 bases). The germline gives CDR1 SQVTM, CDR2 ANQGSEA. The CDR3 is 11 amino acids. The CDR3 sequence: CSYRSSYEQYF. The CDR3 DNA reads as TGCAGTTACAGGAGCTCCTACGAGCAGTACTTC.

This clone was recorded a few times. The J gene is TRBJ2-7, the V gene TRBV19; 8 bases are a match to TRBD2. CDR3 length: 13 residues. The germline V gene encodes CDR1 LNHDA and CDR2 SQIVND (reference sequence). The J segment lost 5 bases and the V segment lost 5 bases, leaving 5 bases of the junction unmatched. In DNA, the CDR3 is TGTGCCAGTAGTCCCGGGGGGGTCCACGAGCAGTACTTC. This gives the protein CASSPGGVHEQYF.

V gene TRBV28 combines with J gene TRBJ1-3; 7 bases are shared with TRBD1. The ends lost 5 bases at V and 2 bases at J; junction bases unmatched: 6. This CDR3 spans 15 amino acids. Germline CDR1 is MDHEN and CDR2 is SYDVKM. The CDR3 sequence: CASSPLTGTGNTIYF. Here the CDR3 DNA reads TGTGCCAGCAGTCCTCTGACAGGGACTGGAAACACCATATATTTT.

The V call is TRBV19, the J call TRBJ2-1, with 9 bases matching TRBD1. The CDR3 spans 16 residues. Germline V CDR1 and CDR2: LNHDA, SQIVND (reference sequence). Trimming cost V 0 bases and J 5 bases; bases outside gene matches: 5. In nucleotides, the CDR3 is TGTGCCAGTAGTATAGACACAGGGGGCTTCGACAATGAGCAGTTCTTC. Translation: CASSIDTGGFDNEQFF.

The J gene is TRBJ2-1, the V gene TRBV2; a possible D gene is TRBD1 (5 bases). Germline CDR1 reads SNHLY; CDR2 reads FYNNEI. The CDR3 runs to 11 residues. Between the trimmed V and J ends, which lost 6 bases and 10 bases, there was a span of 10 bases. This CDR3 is CASRYGQEQFF. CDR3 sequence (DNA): TGTGCCAGCAGATACGGACAAGAGCAGTTCTTC.

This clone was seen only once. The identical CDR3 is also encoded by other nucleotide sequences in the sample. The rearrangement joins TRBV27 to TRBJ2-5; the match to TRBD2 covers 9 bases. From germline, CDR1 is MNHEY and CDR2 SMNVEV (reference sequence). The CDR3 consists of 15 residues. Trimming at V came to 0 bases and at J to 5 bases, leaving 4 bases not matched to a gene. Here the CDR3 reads CASSLSAGGRETQYF. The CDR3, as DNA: TGTGCCAGCAGTTTATCCGCGGGGGGGCGGGAGACCCAGTACTTC.

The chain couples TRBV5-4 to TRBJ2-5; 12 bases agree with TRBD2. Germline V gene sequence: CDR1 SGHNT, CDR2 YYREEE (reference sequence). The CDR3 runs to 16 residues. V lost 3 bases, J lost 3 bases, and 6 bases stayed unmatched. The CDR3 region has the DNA TGTGCCAGCAGCTCTACTCGGACTAGCGGGGAAGAGACCCAGTACTTC. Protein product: CASSSTRTSGEETQYF.

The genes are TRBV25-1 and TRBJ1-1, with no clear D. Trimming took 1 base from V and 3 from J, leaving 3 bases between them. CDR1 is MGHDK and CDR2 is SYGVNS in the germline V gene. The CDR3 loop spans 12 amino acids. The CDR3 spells CASSESDTEAFF. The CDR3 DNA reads TGTGCCAGCAGTGAATCGGACACTGAAGCTTTCTTT. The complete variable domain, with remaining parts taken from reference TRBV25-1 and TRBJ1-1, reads EADIYQTPRYLVIGTGKKITLECSQTMGHDKMYWYQQDPGMELHLIHYSYGVNSTEKGDLSSESTVSRIRTEHFPLTLESARPSHTSQYLCASSESDTEAFFGQGTRLTVV.

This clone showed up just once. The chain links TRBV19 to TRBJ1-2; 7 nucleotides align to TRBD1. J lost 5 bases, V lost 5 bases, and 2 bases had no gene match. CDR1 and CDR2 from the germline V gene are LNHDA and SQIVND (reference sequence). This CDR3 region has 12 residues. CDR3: CASSQGGYGYTF. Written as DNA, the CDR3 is TGTGCCAGTAGTCAGGGGGGTTATGGCTACACCTTC.

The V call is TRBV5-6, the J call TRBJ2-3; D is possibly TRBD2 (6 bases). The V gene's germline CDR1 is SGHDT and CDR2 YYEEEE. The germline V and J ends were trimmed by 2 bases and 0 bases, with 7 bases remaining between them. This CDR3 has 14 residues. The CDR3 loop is CASSFGTSTDTQYF. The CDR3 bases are TGTGCCAGCAGCTTTGGGACTAGCACAGATACGCAGTATTTT.

The CDR3 spells CASSQGQESYEQYF. The CDR3 DNA follows: TGTGCCAGTAGTCAGGGACAGGAGTCCTACGAGCAGTACTTC. J is TRBJ2-7 and V is TRBV19; TRBD1 aligns across 8 bases. V lost 5 bases, J lost 1 base, and 4 bases stayed unmatched. The length of the CDR3 is 14 residues. CDR1 is LNHDA and CDR2 is SQIVND in the germline V gene (reference sequence).

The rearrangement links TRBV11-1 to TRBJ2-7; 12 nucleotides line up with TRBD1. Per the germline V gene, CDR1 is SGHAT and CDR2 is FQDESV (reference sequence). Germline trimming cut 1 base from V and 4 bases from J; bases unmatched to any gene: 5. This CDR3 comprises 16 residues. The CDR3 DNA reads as TGTGCCAGCAGCTTAGAGGGGGACAGGGGGCAATACGAGCAGTACTTC. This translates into CASSLEGDRGQYEQYF.

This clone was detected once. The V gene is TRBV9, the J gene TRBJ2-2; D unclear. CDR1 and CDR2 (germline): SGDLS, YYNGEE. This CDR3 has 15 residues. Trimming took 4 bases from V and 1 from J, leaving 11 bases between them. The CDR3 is CASSPRYENTGELFF. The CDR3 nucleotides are TGTGCCAGCAGCCCCCGCTACGAGAACACCGGGGAGCTGTTTTTT.

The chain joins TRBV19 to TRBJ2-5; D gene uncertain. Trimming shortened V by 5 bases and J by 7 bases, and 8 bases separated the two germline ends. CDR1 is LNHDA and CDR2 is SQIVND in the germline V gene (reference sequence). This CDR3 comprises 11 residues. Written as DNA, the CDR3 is TGTGCCAGTAGTCGAGATTGGACCCAGTACTTC. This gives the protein CASSRDWTQYF.

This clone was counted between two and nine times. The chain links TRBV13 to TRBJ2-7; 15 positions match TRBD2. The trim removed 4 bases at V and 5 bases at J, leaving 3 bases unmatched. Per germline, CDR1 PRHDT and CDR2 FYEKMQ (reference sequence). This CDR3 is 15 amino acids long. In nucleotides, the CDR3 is TGTGCCAGCAGCTATGGGACTAGCGGGGGGAACGAGCAGTACTTC. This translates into CASSYGTSGGNEQYF.